These 22 T cell receptor beta chains originate from one sample sequenced in a study of blood T cell repertoires in COVID-19. The assay was immunoSEQ multiplex PCR, and TCRdb's table has in-frame clones only and misses some. The top ten clones hold about 1.6% of a sample with a few hundred thousand clones, more than 85% of them seen once. The sequencing input was PBMCs or T cells enriched from blood (not recorded which). These receptors all stem from a woman between 45 and 65 years old who had recovered from COVID-19.

V is TRBV20-1 and J is TRBJ1-1, with D tentatively TRBD1 (6 bases). The V end was cut by 3 bases, the J end by 5 bases, with 10 bases between. Per germline, CDR1 DFQATT and CDR2 SNEGSKA (reference sequence). CDR3 length: 12 amino acids. Written as DNA, the CDR3 is TGCAGTGCTAGTGAAGGGGGAACTGAAGCTTTCTTT. As protein: CSASEGGTEAFF.

The V call is TRBV21-1, the J call TRBJ1-5; the D call in the table, TRBD1, was not verified against the DNA. TRBV21-1 is noted as a pseudogene. This CDR3 has 15 amino acids. This CDR3 is CASSYGTASNQPQHF. The CDR3 nucleotides read TGTGCCAGCAGCTACGGGACAGCCAGCAATCAGCCCCAGCATTTT.

This rearrangement joins TRBV12-2 to TRBJ2-7; no check of the table's D call, TRBD1, against the DNA was made. TRBV12-2 has pseudogene status. The CDR3 consists of 15 residues. This CDR3 is CASRLWDRKTYEQYF. CDR3 coding DNA: TGTGCAAGTCGCTTATGGGACAGGAAGACCTACGAGCAGTACTTC.

V and J are TRBV19 and TRBJ1-4; 7 nucleotides align to TRBD1. The germline gives CDR1 LNHDA, CDR2 SQIVND (reference sequence). After removal of 7 bases from V and 5 bases from J, the junction contained 10 bases not matched to a gene. This CDR3 is built from 15 residues. CDR3 sequence (DNA): TGTGCCAGTACCGGGAGACAGGGAAGGAATGAAAAACTGTTTTTT. Residues: CASTGRQGRNEKLFF.

This clone was observed once. The chain combines TRBV5-4 with TRBJ2-3; tentative D call: TRBD2 (6 bases). V lost 3 bases to trimming and J lost 1 base, with 12 bases between them. This CDR3 has 15 amino acids. CDR1 is SGHNT, CDR2 YYREEE, per germline (reference sequence). DNA of the CDR3: TGTGCCAGCAGCTCCGGGGGACGGGGCACAGATACGCAGTATTTT. This translates into CASSSGGRGTDTQYF.

This clone was detected a few times. The chain recombines TRBV28 with TRBJ2-1; 11 positions match TRBD2. From germline, CDR1 is MDHEN and CDR2 SYDVKM. V lost 5 bases to trimming and J lost 2 bases; unmatched junction nucleotides: 5. This CDR3 contains 16 residues. CDR3 nucleotides: TGTGCCAGCAGTAAATCGGGACTAGCGGCCTACAATGAGCAGTTCTTC. Translation gives CASSKSGLAAYNEQFF.

The rearrangement uses TRBV9 and TRBJ1-1; 8 bases map to TRBD1. J was trimmed by 5 bases and V by 2 bases; bases with no gene match: 2. The CDR3 is 13 residues long. Germline CDR1 is SGDLS and CDR2 is YYNGEE. This CDR3 is CASSVGDRTEAFF. For the CDR3, the DNA is TGTGCCAGCAGCGTGGGGGACAGGACTGAAGCTTTCTTT.

The chain carries TRBV3-1 (or the pseudogene TRBV3-2) and TRBJ2-3, with D possibly being TRBD1 (6 bases). CDR1 and CDR2 from the germline V gene are LGHDT and YNNKEL (reference sequence). The ends were cut back, 0 bases at V and 2 bases at J, with 18 bases in the middle. CDR3 length equals 18 residues. In nucleotides, the CDR3 is TGTGCCAGCAGCCAAGATAAGGCGCCAGGGGCAGCCACAGATACGCAGTATTTT. Protein: CASSQDKAPGAATDTQYF.

This chain links TRBV18 with TRBJ2-7; 9 positions agree with TRBD2. The CDR3 has 15 amino acids. The germline gives CDR1 KGHSH, CDR2 LQKENI. Trimming at V came to 2 bases and at J to 3 bases, leaving 5 bases not matched to a gene. CDR3 sequence (DNA): TGTGCCAGCTCACCAGCCCAGCGGGAGGACTACGAGCAGTACTTC. Residues: CASSPAQREDYEQYF.

This sequence joins TRBV3-1 (or the pseudogene TRBV3-2) and TRBJ1-5; maybe TRBD1 (6 bases). The CDR3 length is 20 residues. Germline lookup yields CDR1 LGHDT and CDR2 YNNKEL (reference sequence). V lost 0 bases and J lost 5, with 26 bases in between. The CDR3 sequence: CASSQDLGLQGRLGDQPQHF. For the CDR3, the DNA is TGTGCCAGCAGCCAAGATCTGGGACTACAGGGAAGGTTAGGTGATCAGCCCCAGCATTTT.

This clone was recorded once. CDR3 DNA sequence: TGTGCCATCAGATCGGGAGCGGGAGGCACCGGGGAGCTGTTTTTT. Translation gives CAIRSGAGGTGELFF. This chain uses TRBV10-3 with TRBJ2-2; 9 bases map to TRBD2. The CDR3 sequence is 15 residues long. V dropped 6 bases and J dropped 4; count of bases not matched to a gene: 6. Germline loops: CDR1 ENHRY, CDR2 SYGVKD.

The chain uses TRBV7-9 and TRBJ2-2; D remains ambiguous. Germline CDR1 SEHNR, CDR2 FQNEAQ (reference sequence). V dropped 5 bases and J dropped 2 bases, with 12 bases sitting between them. The CDR3 is 15 amino acids. The CDR3 is CASSPWASNTGELFF. CDR3 bases: TGTGCCAGCAGCCCCTGGGCGAGCAACACCGGGGAGCTGTTTTTT.

This clone was picked up one time. The genes are TRBV27 and TRBJ1-2; 11 nucleotides agree with TRBD1. V was pared by 7 bases and J by 5 bases, with 9 bases of the junction left unmatched. The germline V gene has CDR1 MNHEY and CDR2 SMNVEV (reference sequence). The CDR3 has 15 amino acids. The CDR3: CASKSGTGGYYGYTF. The DNA of the CDR3 is TGTGCCAGCAAGTCCGGGACAGGGGGTTATTATGGCTACACCTTC.

The chain joins TRBV5-5 to TRBJ2-7; 9 bases fit TRBD1. CDR3 length equals 15 residues. Germline CDR1 SGHKS, CDR2 YYEKEE (reference sequence). After removal of 2 bases from V and 1 base from J, the junction contained 4 bases not matched to a gene. The CDR3 coding sequence is TGTGCCAGCAGCTTCGGGACAGGGATTTCCTACGAGCAGTACTTC. This translates into CASSFGTGISYEQYF.

The chain recombines TRBV6-5 with TRBJ2-7, with unresolved D. Trimming removed 5 bases at V and 4 bases at J, with 12 bases between. Germline V gene lookup returns CDR1 MNHEY and CDR2 SVGAGI. The CDR3 runs 13 residues. The CDR3 region has the DNA TGTGCCAGCAGTCCAGGATCGTCGTACGAGCAGTACTTC. Translation gives CASSPGSSYEQYF.

The CDR3 bases are TGTGCCAGCAGCCAAAGAGGACAGGGGGCCGGGTGGGGCACCTTC. Protein sequence: CASSQRGQGAGWGTF. The rearrangement links TRBV3-1 (or the pseudogene TRBV3-2) to TRBJ1-2; TRBD1 agrees at 11 bases. The trim removed 2 bases at V and 13 bases at J, leaving 12 bases unmatched. The CDR3 consists of 15 residues. Germline V gene lookup returns CDR1 LGHDT and CDR2 YNNKEL (reference sequence).

The chain couples TRBV7-2 to TRBJ1-2; 7 bases match TRBD1. The germline V gene encodes CDR1 SGHTA and CDR2 FQGNSA. This CDR3 is 16 amino acids long. The J segment lost 3 bases and the V segment lost 3 bases, leaving 10 bases of the junction unmatched. CDR3 DNA: TGTGCCAGCAGCTTTAGGACAGGAAGTGCGGACTATGGCTACACCTTC. This translates into CASSFRTGSADYGYTF.

The rearrangement links TRBV27 to TRBJ1-2; perhaps TRBD1 as D (6 bases). V lost 4 bases and J 1 base, leaving 13 bases between the germline ends. This CDR3 region has 15 residues. The V gene's germline CDR1 is MNHEY and CDR2 SMNVEV (reference sequence). CDR3 protein: CASSSAGANNYGYTF. CDR3 bases: TGTGCCAGCAGTTCAGCAGGGGCGAATAACTATGGCTACACCTTC.

This chain connects TRBV7-3 to TRBJ1-1; 8 bases are shared with TRBD1. V was clipped by 5 bases and J by 6 bases; unmatched bases: 11. The CDR3 length is 15 residues. Germline-derived CDR1 and CDR2 are SGHTA and FQGTGA. CDR3 sequence: CASSPRTGLRAEAFF. Written as DNA, the CDR3 is TGTGCCAGCAGCCCTAGGACAGGGCTTAGAGCTGAAGCTTTCTTT.

DNA for the CDR3: TGTGCCAGCAGCACAATGGCCCGACTTCTCACAGATACGCAGTATTTT. Translating it yields CASSTMARLLTDTQYF. The V call is TRBV7-2, the J call TRBJ2-3; D gene unclear. CDR1 is SGHTA, CDR2 FQGNSA, per germline. The CDR3 sequence is 16 residues long. Between the trimmed V and J ends, which lost 5 bases and 2 bases, there was a span of 17 bases. Supplemented by reference TRBV7-2 and TRBJ2-3, the full variable domain reads GAGVSQSPSNKVTEKGKDVELRCDPISGHTALYWYRQSLGQGLEFLIYFQGNSAPDKSGLPSDRFSAERTGGSVSTLTIQRTQQEDSAVYLCASSTMARLLTDTQYFGPGTRLTVL.

The chain carries TRBV27 and TRBJ2-1; 7 bases fit TRBD1. The ends lost 6 bases at V and 7 bases at J; junction bases unmatched: 6. The CDR3 spans 13 residues. Germline CDR1 reads MNHEY; CDR2 reads SMNVEV (reference sequence). DNA of the CDR3: TGTGCCAGCAGGAAACAGGGGTGGAATGAGCAGTTCTTC. It is translated as CASRKQGWNEQFF.

The chain carries TRBV7-8 and TRBJ2-1; TRBD2 is a possible D gene (6 bases). Trimming took off 1 base at V and 9 bases at J, with 10 bases between the two ends. The CDR3 totals 13 residues. CDR1 is SGHVS and CDR2 is FQNEAQ in the germline V gene. CDR3 sequence: CASSLDGRGEQFF. CDR3 in DNA: TGTGCCAGCAGCTTAGACGGGAGAGGTGAGCAGTTCTTC.